The 3 T cell receptor beta chains given below trace back to one sample, sequenced in a study of CXCR3-negative and CXCR3-positive naive CD8 T cells. The study made its TRB cDNA libraries by 5' RACE, adding UMI labels. Reanalyzing the 5' RACE reads, TCRdb keeps one entry per CDR3 protein, without DNA. The sample data list tens of thousands of distinct CDR3 sequences. The sequenced material came from naive CXCR3- CD8+ T cells from blood. The subset denotes: CD45RO-CCR7+CD27+CD95- naive CD8+ T cells lacking CXCR3 (TNR3-). These receptors all come from a human donor in good health. Some clones in this sample may be carry-over from other donors' samples.

The chain links TRBV19 to TRBJ1-2; TCRdb calls TRBD1, which cannot be checked without DNA. This CDR3 comprises 16 residues. Germline V gene sequence: CDR1 LNHDA, CDR2 SQIVND (reference sequence). This CDR3 is CASSPHGPRAQDGYTF.

This sequence joins TRBV12-3 or TRBV12-4 and TRBJ2-1; TCRdb gives TRBD2 as the D gene, but with no DNA this cannot be confirmed. The CDR3 has 14 amino acids. CDR3 amino acids: CASSTGLAIIEQFF.

The V gene is TRBV28, the J gene TRBJ2-1. CDR1 MDHEN and CDR2 SYDVKM come from the germline V gene. This CDR3 has 15 amino acids. The CDR3: CASSFRESSYNEQFF. Supplemented by reference TRBV28 and TRBJ2-1, the full variable domain reads DVKVTQSSRYLVKRTGEKVFLECVQDMDHENMFWYRQDPGLGLRLIYFSYDVKMKEKGDIPEGYSVSREKKERFSLILESASTNQTSMYLCASSFRESSYNEQFFGPGTRLTVL.